This is a list of T cell receptor beta chains from one sample in a study of blood T cell repertoires in COVID-19. Clones were read by immunoSEQ multiplex PCR, and TCRdb kept only the in-frame ones, dropping some. This sample has 250,000 to 350,000 clones, with under 95% found just once. The material sequenced was PBMCs or T cells enriched from blood (not recorded which). Receptors originate from a man between 60 and 75 years old who had recovered from COVID-19. CDR3s include the opening cysteine and the closing phenylalanine or tryptophan. The listing skips clone size in some rows; elsewhere it reads once, few, many or a size class.

size	V	J	CDR3
NA	TRBV5-1	TRBJ1-5	CASSLTAGRGPQHF
NA	TRBV15	TRBJ2-3	CATRGWGGRTDTQYF
NA	TRBV18	TRBJ1-5	CASSRDWDQPQHF
NA	TRBV7-3	TRBJ1-2	CASSLSRTGNYGYTF
NA	TRBV3-1/TRBV3-2	TRBJ2-5	CASSRRRREQETQYF
few	TRBV14	TRBJ2-7	CASSPIRSGSTEQYF
once	TRBV2	TRBJ2-1	CASSVVSYNEQFF
NA	TRBV2	TRBJ1-4	CASSLQGAEEKLFF
NA	TRBV19	TRBJ1-5	CASSPTPRVQSSNQPQHF
NA	TRBV12-3/TRBV12-4	TRBJ2-5	CASTLGGAETQYF
NA	TRBV3-1/TRBV3-2	TRBJ2-2	CASSQQAGGRPGELFF
NA	TRBV6-5	TRBJ2-1	CASGTGFRDEQFF
NA	TRBV27	TRBJ2-1	CASSLSIGAGYNEQFF
once	TRBV7-9	TRBJ1-1	CASSLRTGGPYREAFF
NA	TRBV4-3	TRBJ1-4	CASSPRGGTNEKLFF
NA	TRBV19	TRBJ1-2	CASSTRQTTNYGYTF
NA	TRBV19	TRBJ2-4	CASSNPGHTKNIQYF
NA	TRBV5-8	TRBJ1-4	CASRNSGGREKLFF
NA	TRBV30	TRBJ1-6	CAWDRDSRHYNSPLHF
NA	TRBV7-9	TRBJ1-2	CASSRDSYYGYTF
NA	TRBV11-2	TRBJ2-3	CASTILRLAGGIPDTQYF
NA	TRBV5-1	TRBJ2-3	CATSPAGTSGTDTQYF
once	TRBV15	TRBJ2-5	CATSPWTSGRQETQYF
NA	TRBV5-1	TRBJ2-1	CASSLGLADDNEQFF
NA	TRBV11-3	TRBJ2-2	CASSYRGISTGELFF
NA	TRBV24-1	TRBJ1-2	CATSPDRGVGGYTF
NA	TRBV6-5	TRBJ1-2	CASSPGVTNYGYTF
NA	TRBV11-2	TRBJ2-1	CASSSLGQQFF
NA	TRBV5-6	TRBJ2-2	CASSFIAGNSGELFF
few	TRBV20-1	TRBJ2-7	CSASQGYEQYF
NA	TRBV6-5	TRBJ1-1	CASSYSRYTEAFF
NA	TRBV7-9	TRBJ1-1	CAGQENTEAFF
NA	TRBV3-1/TRBV3-2	TRBJ1-4	CASSHEDRAITNEKLFF
NA	TRBV7-9	TRBJ2-7	CASSAGWSSYEQYF
NA	TRBV6-5	TRBJ1-2	CASRENYGYTF
NA	TRBV5-1	TRBJ2-1	CASSLANERVGTGAYNEQFF
NA	TRBV2	TRBJ2-5	CASSVWRGGTTQYF
NA	TRBV24-1	TRBJ2-1	CATSDTDRGSYNEQFF
NA	TRBV4-1	TRBJ2-5	CASSPGGREIQETQYF
NA	TRBV2	TRBJ2-1	CASSPLFEQFF